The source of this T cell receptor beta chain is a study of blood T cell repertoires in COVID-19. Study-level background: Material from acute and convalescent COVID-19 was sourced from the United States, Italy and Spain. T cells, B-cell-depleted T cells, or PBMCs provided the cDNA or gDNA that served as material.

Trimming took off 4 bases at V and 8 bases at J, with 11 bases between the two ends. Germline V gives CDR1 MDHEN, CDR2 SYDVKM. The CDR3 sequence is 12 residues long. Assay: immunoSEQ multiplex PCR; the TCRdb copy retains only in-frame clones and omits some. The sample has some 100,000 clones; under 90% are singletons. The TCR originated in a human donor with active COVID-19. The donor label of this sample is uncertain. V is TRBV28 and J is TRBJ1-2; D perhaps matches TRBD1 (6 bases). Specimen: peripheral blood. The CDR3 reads CASSSGARGYTF. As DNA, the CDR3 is TGTGCCAGCAGTTCAGGGGCCCGGGGCTACACCTTC.